This TCR beta chain was observed in a study of post-analysis software for immune sequencing data. On the study more broadly: Relapsing-remitting, secondary progressive and progressive-relapsing courses of multiple sclerosis were included.

Incorporated into the TCR beta cDNA libraries were unique molecular identifiers, which served to reduce PCR and sequencing biases. From roughly 1 to 10 million T cells, roughly 0.5 million cDNA molecules were obtained. TCRdb reprocessed the PCR reads with MiXCR, giving one entry per CDR3 protein. Of fewer than 550,000 distinct CDR3 sequences in the sample, about a third were seen once. V shed 1 base and J shed 0 bases, with 7 bases lying between them. Germline V gives CDR1 LNHNV, CDR2 YYDKDF (reference sequence). This CDR3 has 15 amino acids. This clonotype has only a few counts. Its antigen is unidentified. Study results and caveats: Controls showed lower frequencies than patients for five TRBV segments, and TRBV5-6, TRBV5-1 and TRBV20-1 were among these. The normalized Chao1 diversity of multiple sclerosis patients was significantly lower than that of controls.

The chain joins TRBV15 to TRBJ2-1; no definite D call. The TCR sequence derives from a girl aged 2-17 years with multiple sclerosis. The specimen was blood. CDR3 sequence: CATSRGARSYNEQFF. The CDR3 region has the DNA TGTGCCACCAGCAGAGGGGCTCGCTCCTACAATGAGCAGTTCTTC.